The clone carrying this T cell receptor (beta chain) was counted a few times. The target antigen is unknown. The PCR had 60 Vbeta and 13 Jbeta primers. Profiling relied on immunoSEQ multiplex PCR, and the TCRdb table lists in-frame clones only, not all of them. Here the sample spans about 170,000 clones, 80% to 85% being singletons. Per the germline V gene, CDR1 is SEHNR and CDR2 is FQNEAQ (reference sequence). There are 15 residues in the CDR3. V was pared by 0 bases and J by 7 bases, with 13 bases between. The source of the sample is a study of cytomegalovirus exposure and HLA in healthy donors. Study-level findings and limits: Some V segments, TRBV6-2 and TRBV6-3 among them, were indistinguishable and were therefore excluded.

While unrecorded immune exposures were likely, the donors were nominally healthy when sampled. The chain couples TRBV7-9 to TRBJ2-4, with a tentative D call TRBD2 (6 bases). This TCR came from a boy between 2 and 15 years old in good health and CMV-seronegative. Sequencing was carried out using PBMCs. The CDR3 region has the DNA TGTGCCAGCAGCTTAGCGGGGCCTGGGGGGAACATTCAGTACTTC. Amino acids: CASSLAGPGGNIQYF.